This is a list of T cell receptor beta chains from one sample in a study of T cell repertoires in cytomegalovirus infection. In TCRdb, the reads were re-called with MiXCR into one record per CDR3 protein. The data show some 160,000 distinct CDR3 sequences, 17% seen once. Sequenced sample: CD8+ T cells from PBMCs. These receptors all stem from a human donor in good health (CMV status not recorded). Some clones in this sample may be carry-over from other donors' samples. The CDR3 runs from the conserved cysteine through the conserved F or W. D genes are given only for firm matches. The listing skips clone size in some rows; elsewhere it reads once, few, many or a size class.

D	J	V	size	DNA	CDR3
NA	TRBJ2-7	TRBV6-2/TRBV6-3	few	TGTGCCAGCAGTCTCGCGGTTCTCTACGAGCAGTACTTC	CASSLAVLYEQYF
TRBD2	TRBJ2-7	TRBV20-1	NA	TGCAGTGCTAGAGATCCCGGGGTAGCGGGGGATTTCCACGAGCAGTACTTC	CSARDPGVAGDFHEQYF
NA	TRBJ2-7	TRBV28	NA	TGTGCCAGCAGTTTGGCGGGCAGGGGCGAGCAGTACTTC	CASSLAGRGEQYF
NA	TRBJ2-1	TRBV28	few	TGTGCCACCACAACCCAGGGGCAGGGGTACTACAATGAGCAGTTCTTC	CATTTQGQGYYNEQFF
TRBD2	TRBJ2-1	TRBV6-6	NA	TGTGCCAGCAGAGCACTAGCGGGGCGATACAATGAGCAGTTCTTC	CASRALAGRYNEQFF
NA	TRBJ1-3	TRBV6-6	NA	TGTGCCAGCAGTTACTCCACCCCTGGAAACACCATATATTTT	CASSYSTPGNTIYF
TRBD2	TRBJ2-1	TRBV29-1	few	TGCAGCGTTCTAGGACTAGCGGGAGTCAATGAGCAGTTCTTC	CSVLGLAGVNEQFF
NA	TRBJ2-5	TRBV27	NA	TGTGCCAGCAGCGCTCTATCGGGATTCCAAGAGACCCAGTACTTC	CASSALSGFQETQYF
NA	TRBJ2-7	TRBV6-2/TRBV6-3	few	TGTGCCAGCATCGCCGGAGCTTCGGCGGGGTTCCACGAGCAGTACTTC	CASIAGASAGFHEQYF
NA	TRBJ2-3	TRBV28	NA	TGTGCCAGCACCCCCGGGGGACTGATCACAGATACGCAGTATTTT	CASTPGGLITDTQYF
NA	TRBJ2-1	TRBV7-2	NA	TGTGCCAGCAGCTACGGCGCCTCGCGGGAGCAGTTCTTC	CASSYGASREQFF
TRBD2	TRBJ2-2	TRBV12-5	few	TGTGCTAGTGGTTTGGTACTCAGCGGGAGGACGAACACCGGGGAGCTGTTTTTT	CASGLVLSGRTNTGELFF
NA	TRBJ1-1	TRBV28	many	TGTGCCAGCAGCAGACAAAACACTGAAGCTTTCTTT	CASSRQNTEAFF
NA	TRBJ2-3	TRBV4-2	few	TGTGCCAGCAGCCAAGAGGGGAAGACAGATACGCAGTATTTT	CASSQEGKTDTQYF
NA	TRBJ2-7	TRBV7-6	few	TGTGCCAGCAGCCTCGAAGGCGGTGTCAGCTCCTACGAGCAGTACTTC	CASSLEGGVSSYEQYF
NA	TRBJ1-1	TRBV6-2/TRBV6-3	few	TGTGCCAGCAGTTACCTCGTTCACACTGAAGCTTTCTTT	CASSYLVHTEAFF
TRBD2	TRBJ2-5	TRBV28	NA	TGTGCCAGCAGTTTACTAGCGGGAGCCCAAGAGACCCAGTACTTC	CASSLLAGAQETQYF
TRBD2	TRBJ2-1	TRBV28	few	TGTGCCAGCAGTAATGGACTAGCGGAAAATGAGCAGTTCTTC	CASSNGLAENEQFF
TRBD1	TRBJ2-7	TRBV28	many	TGTGCCAGCAGTTTAGAACAGGGGGCTATTGACGAGCAGTACTTC	CASSLEQGAIDEQYF
NA	TRBJ2-1	TRBV29-1	once	TGCAGCGTTGAAGTAGTGGGACAACAGCAGTTCTTC	CSVEVVGQQQFF
NA	TRBJ2-1	TRBV2	NA	TGTGCCAGCAGTCCGAGTTACCGCCGGGGGTACAATGAGCAGTTCTTC	CASSPSYRRGYNEQFF
NA	TRBJ2-3	TRBV7-8	NA	TGTGCCAGCAGCCCTTTCGACAGACGAGAAACAGATACGCAGTATTTT	CASSPFDRRETDTQYF
NA	TRBJ2-7	TRBV29-1	few	TGCAGCGTTGACGTGGGTAGGAGCTCCTACGAGCAGTACTTC	CSVDVGRSSYEQYF
NA	TRBJ2-1	TRBV9	NA	TGTGCCAGCAGCACCGCCGGTCGGAATGAGCAGTTCTTC	CASSTAGRNEQFF
NA	TRBJ2-7	TRBV29-1	few	TGCAGCGTTGTAAGGGGGTCCTCCTACGAGCAGTACTTC	CSVVRGSSYEQYF
NA	TRBJ2-3	TRBV7-2	many	TGTGCCAGCAGCTCCGACATCACAGATACGCAGTATTTT	CASSSDITDTQYF
NA	TRBJ2-2	TRBV6-6	few	TGTGCCAGCAGTTATGGGTCCACCGGGGAGCTGTTTTTT	CASSYGSTGELFF
TRBD2	TRBJ2-5	TRBV5-6	few	TGTGCCAGCAGCTTGGTTAGATACGGGGGGTACCAAGAGACCCAGTACTTC	CASSLVRYGGYQETQYF
NA	TRBJ2-7	TRBV7-9	NA	TGTGCCAGCAGTTTTAGCGGAACCTCCTACGAGCAGTACTTC	CASSFSGTSYEQYF
NA	TRBJ2-4	TRBV28	NA	TGTGCCAGCAGTTTATTTGGGGGTAGGGCCAAAAACATTCAGTACTTC	CASSLFGGRAKNIQYF
NA	TRBJ2-7	TRBV4-3	NA	TGCGCCAGCAGCCGAGCGACAGGCATCCACGAGCAGTACTTC	CASSRATGIHEQYF
NA	TRBJ2-1	TRBV10-3	few	TGTGCCATCAGTGAGTCTCGAGACCCGTGGGGCAATGAGCAGTTCTTC	CAISESRDPWGNEQFF
NA	TRBJ2-7	TRBV12-3/TRBV12-4	NA	TGTGCCAGCAGCCCCCCCCCCGGCTACGAGCAGTACTTC	CASSPPPGYEQYF
TRBD2	TRBJ2-1	TRBV6-1	few	TGTGCCAGCAGTTCTGGACTAGCGGGGGTGACCTCCTACAATGAGCAGTTCTTC	CASSSGLAGVTSYNEQFF
TRBD2	TRBJ2-1	TRBV7-8	few	TGTGCCAGCAGCTCAAGACTAGCGGGAGCTGGGCAGTTCTTC	CASSSRLAGAGQFF
TRBD2	TRBJ2-7	TRBV4-2	NA	TGTGCCAGCAGCCAAGGAGGCCGGACTAGTGGATACGAGCAGTACTTC	CASSQGGRTSGYEQYF
NA	TRBJ2-1	TRBV7-2	few	TGTGCCAGCAGCCCCCGGGACCTGACCTACAATGAGCAGTTCTTC	CASSPRDLTYNEQFF
NA	TRBJ2-5	TRBV10-3	NA	TGTGCCATCAGTGACGCCGACAGGTCGAAGCAGTACTTC	CAISDADRSKQYF
NA	TRBJ2-1	TRBV10-1	NA	TGCGCCAGCAAAACCCTAGCGCTATCGTTGCAGTTCTTC	CASKTLALSLQFF
NA	TRBJ2-1	TRBV6-2/TRBV6-3	many	TGTGCCAGCACCGACTTCGATTACAATGAGCAGTTCTTC	CASTDFDYNEQFF
TRBD1	TRBJ2-7	TRBV19	NA	TGTGCCAGTAGTTCCGGGACAGGGGGCCTTTACGAGCAGTACTTC	CASSSGTGGLYEQYF
NA	TRBJ1-2	TRBV29-1	few	TGCAGCGTCGGACCCCAGGGGTCGGACTATGGCTACACCTTC	CSVGPQGSDYGYTF
TRBD2	TRBJ2-1	TRBV6-2/TRBV6-3	NA	TGTGCCAGCTATAGCGGGAGCTCCTACAATGAGCAGTTCTTC	CASYSGSSYNEQFF
TRBD1	TRBJ1-1	TRBV28	NA	TGTGCCAGCAGTCTTCGGACAGGGAGCGGAACTGAAGCTTTCTTT	CASSLRTGSGTEAFF
NA	TRBJ1-1	TRBV28	NA	TGTGCCAGCAGTTTTGTAGAGACGAACACTGAAGCTTTCTTT	CASSFVETNTEAFF
NA	TRBJ2-7	TRBV11-2	few	TGTGCCAGCAGTACCGGTCCTTCCTCTTCCTACGAGCAGTACTTC	CASSTGPSSSYEQYF
TRBD1	TRBJ1-1	TRBV28	NA	TGTGCCAGCAGCCTGACAGGGGAGTCGACTGAAGCTTTCTTT	CASSLTGESTEAFF
NA	TRBJ2-5	TRBV28	few	TGTGCCAGCAGTTTATTCCAGCACCAAGAGACCCAGTACTTC	CASSLFQHQETQYF
TRBD1	TRBJ1-1	TRBV4-3	NA	TGCGCCAGCAGCCAACGGACAGGGCGTGAAGCTTTCTTT	CASSQRTGREAFF
NA	TRBJ2-1	TRBV5-1	NA	TGCGCCAGCAGCTTGGCCCCACAGTACAATGAGCAGTTCTTC	CASSLAPQYNEQFF
NA	TRBJ2-3	TRBV28	NA	TGTGCCAGCAGTTTTCCTCGGAGGGAGTGGGCAGATACGCAGTATTTT	CASSFPRREWADTQYF
NA	TRBJ1-4	TRBV20-1	few	TGCAGTGCTAGAGATCGACGGCTCAATGAAAAACTGTTTTTT	CSARDRRLNEKLFF